This section outlines one TCR beta chain sequence together with its context. Clones were read by immunoSEQ multiplex PCR, and TCRdb kept only the in-frame ones, dropping some. Of about 120,000 clones listed, approximately 90% are singletons. The data belong to a study of blood T cell repertoires in COVID-19. On the study more broadly: Both acute and convalescent COVID-19 samples were obtained from the United States, Italy and Spain.

In germline, CDR1 is KGHDR, CDR2 SFDVKD. Trimming shortened V by 0 bases and J by 2 bases, and 6 bases separated the two germline ends. The CDR3 is 14 amino acids. Sequences were obtained from peripheral blood. V usage is TRBV24-1 and J usage is TRBJ1-2; no firm D call. The receptor comes from a woman between 45 and 65 years old with acute or convalescent COVID-19. CDR3: CATSDLGENYGYTF. The DNA for the CDR3 is TGTGCCACCAGTGATTTGGGAGAGAACTATGGCTACACCTTC.